This passage covers 21 T cell receptor beta chains from one sample sequenced in a study of T cell repertoires in cytomegalovirus infection. MiXCR was run by TCRdb on the reads, yielding one entry per CDR3 protein. The sample has approximately 490,000 distinct CDR3 sequences, about 11% seen once. The sequenced sample consisted of PBMCs. The receptor source for this set is a human donor in good health (CMV status not recorded). Some clones in this sample may be carry-over from other donors' samples.

This clonotype was found many times. The gene calls are TRBV11-2 and TRBJ1-1; weak D call: TRBD1 (6 bases). The CDR3 is 14 residues long. Germline values: CDR1 SGHAT, CDR2 FQNNGV. Between the trimmed V and J ends, which lost 5 bases and 5 bases, there was a span of 15 bases. CDR3 in DNA: TGTGCCAGCAGCCCCTCCGGGGGGCTTACTGAAGCTTTCTTT. Translating it yields CASSPSGGLTEAFF.

This clonotype was recorded many times. The chain uses TRBV7-9 and TRBJ2-7, with D perhaps matching TRBD1 or TRBD2 (6 bases each). CDR1 SEHNR and CDR2 FQNEAQ come from the germline V gene (reference sequence). Trimming took 5 bases from V and 2 from J, leaving 16 bases between them. CDR3 length equals 15 residues. CDR3 DNA: TGTGCCAGCAGCCGATCCCGGGGGCTACCCTACGAGCAGTACTTC. This sequence encodes CASSRSRGLPYEQYF.

This clonotype has a count of ten or more. The CDR3 DNA sequence: TGTGCCAGCAGCCCAATCGGGACTAGCGGGAAGGGCGATGAGCAGTTCTTC. This codes for CASSPIGTSGKGDEQFF. The J gene is TRBJ2-1, the V gene TRBV7-3, with 13 nucleotides matching TRBD2. In germline, CDR1 is SGHTA, CDR2 FQGTGA. The junction had 12 bases not matched to a gene; V was cut back by 5 bases and J by 8 bases. The CDR3 has 17 residues.

This clonotype was observed many times. This sequence joins TRBV5-4 and TRBJ1-6, with 10 positions matching TRBD1. V gave up 3 bases and J gave up 9 bases; unmatched junction bases: 3. The germline CDR1 and CDR2 sequences are SGHNT and YYREEE (reference sequence). This CDR3 spans 14 amino acids. The CDR3 DNA follows: TGTGCCAGCAGCTCCGGGACAGGGGTTTCACCCCTCCACTTT. Encoded protein: CASSSGTGVSPLHF. Looking up the rest from reference TRBV5-4 and TRBJ1-6 gives the full variable domain: ETGVTQSPTHLIKTRGQQVTLRCSSQSGHNTVSWYQQALGQGPQFIFQYYREEENGRGNFPPRFSGLQFPNYSSELNVNALELDDSALYLCASSSGTGVSPLHFGNGTRLTVT.

About this clonotype itself: A much larger clone differs from this one at a single base, so this may be a read error. This chain joins TRBV12-3 or TRBV12-4 and TRBJ2-7; D is uncertain. The CDR3 totals 13 residues. The CDR3: CASSLELAYGQYF. In DNA form, the CDR3 reads TGTGCCAGCAGTTTAGAACTGGCCTACGGGCAGTACTTC.

This clonotype was seen repeatedly, ten times or more. The rearrangement uses TRBV7-9 and TRBJ2-7; the D is unclear. Trimming took 3 bases from V and 2 from J, leaving 11 bases between them. Germline CDR1 reads SEHNR; CDR2 reads FQNEAQ (reference sequence). This CDR3 comprises 14 residues. The chain's CDR3 is CASSLGLNPYEQYF. CDR3 in DNA: TGTGCCAGCAGCTTGGGCTTAAATCCCTACGAGCAGTACTTC.

This clonotype was seen ten or more times. CDR3 sequence (DNA): TGTGCCAGCAGTGAGGCGGGGAATGCTCAGCCCCAGCATTTT. Its translation is CASSEAGNAQPQHF. V gene TRBV6-1 combines with J gene TRBJ1-5, with unresolved D. Germline values: CDR1 MNHNS, CDR2 SASEGT. V was pared by 3 bases and J by 6 bases, with 12 bases between. The CDR3 runs 14 residues.

This clonotype was seen many times. The rearrangement uses TRBV6-1 and TRBJ2-1; 9 bases line up with TRBD2. The length of the CDR3 is 14 residues. Germline CDR1 and CDR2: MNHNS and SASEGT. The V segment lost 5 bases and the J segment 10 bases; nucleotides outside the gene matches: 9. CDR3 nucleotides: TGTGCCAGCAGTACCGGGACTAGCAGATGGGAGCAGTTCTTC. Its translation: CASSTGTSRWEQFF.

In its sample, this clonotype was seen many times. The rearrangement uses TRBV12-3 or TRBV12-4 and TRBJ2-2, with TRBD2 matching over 8 bases. CDR3 length equals 14 residues. Trimming cost V 7 bases and J 3 bases; bases outside gene matches: 4. The CDR3 protein is CASTWGLDTGELFF. CDR3 DNA: TGTGCCAGCACATGGGGACTAGACACCGGGGAGCTGTTTTTT.

This clonotype appeared many times. The V gene is TRBV3-1, the J gene TRBJ2-7, with TRBD1 as a possible D gene (5 bases). V was cut by 7 bases and J by 0 bases, with 10 bases left in between. Looked up from germline, CDR1 is LGHDT and CDR2 is YNNKEL (reference sequence). This CDR3 comprises 13 residues. As DNA, the CDR3 is TGTGCCAGCACCTCGCAGGGCTCCTACGAGCAGTACTTC. Its protein product is CASTSQGSYEQYF.

This clonotype was observed at least ten times. The chain uses TRBV7-2 and TRBJ2-1, with 9 bases that match TRBD2. Germline CDR1 and CDR2: SGHTA and FQGNSA. After removal of 2 bases from V and 7 bases from J, the junction contained 12 bases not matched to a gene. The CDR3 extends over 17 amino acids. As DNA, the CDR3 is TGTGCCAGCAGCTTACAAGTTGCGGGGGGGCCGGGGAATGAGCAGTTCTTC. It encodes CASSLQVAGGPGNEQFF. Based on the CDR3 plus reference TRBV7-2 and TRBJ2-1, the full variable domain is GAGVSQSPSNKVTEKGKDVELRCDPISGHTALYWYRQSLGQGLEFLIYFQGNSAPDKSGLPSDRFSAERTGGSVSTLTIQRTQQEDSAVYLCASSLQVAGGPGNEQFFGPGTRLTVL.

The chain has TRBV20-1 and TRBJ2-7; 7 bases match TRBD1. The germline V gene has CDR1 DFQATT and CDR2 SNEGSKA (reference sequence). The CDR3 has 11 residues. The CDR3 DNA sequence: TGCAGGGGGGACAGCACCTACGAGCAGTACTTC. It yields the protein CRGDSTYEQYF.

This clonotype was counted between two and nine times. The chain employs TRBV12-3 or TRBV12-4 and TRBJ1-3, with 9 bases that match TRBD1. The CDR3 runs 17 residues. Unmatched junction bases numbered 9, after V lost 5 bases and J lost 1 base. DNA of the CDR3: TGTGCCAGCAGTCCAGGGACAGGGAGCCCATCTGGAAACACCATATATTTT. Protein product: CASSPGTGSPSGNTIYF.

The gene calls are TRBV5-4 and TRBJ2-1; no clear D. Germline lookup yields CDR1 SGHNT and CDR2 YYREEE (reference sequence). V lost 2 bases to trimming and J lost 9 bases, with 18 bases between them. The CDR3 runs to 15 residues. The CDR3 region has the DNA TGTGCCAGCAGCTTACGAGGTGGTCGTGTCGGTGAGCAGTTCTTC. This encodes CASSLRGGRVGEQFF.

This clonotype was seen ten or more times. This sequence joins TRBV27 and TRBJ1-5; D gene ambiguous. V was shortened by 1 base and J by 5 bases, with 0 bases between the two germline ends. Germline CDR1 reads MNHEY; CDR2 reads SMNVEV (reference sequence). The CDR3 totals 11 residues. The CDR3 nucleotides are TGTGCCAGCAGTTTATATCAGCCCCAGCATTTT. This sequence encodes CASSLYQPQHF.

This clonotype was seen a handful of times. The chain is built from TRBV15 and TRBJ1-4; no reliable D call. Looked up from germline, CDR1 is LNHNV and CDR2 is YYDKDF (reference sequence). The germline V and J ends were trimmed by 4 bases and 3 bases, with 12 bases remaining between them. This CDR3 has 15 amino acids. CDR3: CATSTTKGPNEKLFF. The DNA for the CDR3 is TGTGCCACCAGCACCACCAAGGGCCCTAATGAAAAACTGTTTTTT.

This clonotype came up many times. The chain links TRBV12-3 or TRBV12-4 to TRBJ2-3, with TRBD1 as a possible D gene (6 bases). V gave up 5 bases and J gave up 0 bases, with 9 bases separating them. The CDR3 extends over 14 amino acids. The CDR3 reads CASSPTGSTDTQYF. CDR3 DNA sequence: TGTGCCAGCAGTCCCACAGGGAGCACAGATACGCAGTATTTT.

The V call is TRBV11-1, the J call TRBJ2-1; TRBD2 matches at 10 bases. Germline assignment: CDR1 SGHAT and CDR2 FQDESV (reference sequence). The CDR3 loop spans 14 amino acids. With V trimmed by 7 bases and J by 4 bases, 4 bases remained unmatched. CDR3 protein: CASTATSGYNEQFF. CDR3 in DNA: TGTGCCAGCACCGCGACTAGCGGGTACAATGAGCAGTTCTTC.

This sequence joins TRBV19 and TRBJ1-5; D is perhaps TRBD1 (5 bases). The CDR3 loop spans 17 amino acids. V shed 5 bases and J shed 0 bases, with 17 bases lying between them. Germline V gives CDR1 LNHDA, CDR2 SQIVND (reference sequence). The CDR3 protein is CASSATRGTFSNQPQHF. The CDR3 DNA is TGTGCCAGTAGTGCGACTCGGGGCACCTTTAGCAATCAGCCCCAGCATTTT.

This clonotype was observed a few times. This chain uses TRBV19 with TRBJ2-7; 11 positions match TRBD2. This CDR3 contains 18 residues. The germline gives CDR1 LNHDA, CDR2 SQIVND (reference sequence). The V and J ends lost 3 bases and 2 bases, in that order; junction bases with no gene match: 12. The CDR3, as DNA: TGTGCCAGTAGTATGAGGTCGGTAGCGGGAGGGCCGGCCTACGAGCAGTACTTC. The encoded protein is CASSMRSVAGGPAYEQYF.

This clonotype was recorded many times. The CDR3 here is CASSLPLAGEKETQYF. In DNA form, the CDR3 reads TGTGCCAGCAGCTTACCACTAGCGGGGGAAAAAGAGACCCAGTACTTC. The rearrangement links TRBV7-9 to TRBJ2-5, with 11 bases aligning to TRBD2. CDR1 is SEHNR and CDR2 is FQNEAQ in the germline V gene (reference sequence). J gave up 3 bases and V 2 bases, and 5 bases lay outside the gene matches. The CDR3 consists of 16 residues. The full variable domain, its missing parts supplied by reference TRBV7-9 and TRBJ2-5, is DTGVSQNPRHKITKRGQNVTFRCDPISEHNRLYWYRQTLGQGPEFLTYFQNEAQLEKSRLLSDRFSAERPKGSFSTLEIQRTEQGDSAMYLCASSLPLAGEKETQYFGPGTRLLVL.